This TCR beta chain was documented in a study of T cell responses to AZD1222 COVID-19 vaccine (dated by TCRdb to the early 2020s). Describing the broader study: A total of more than 230 trial participants underwent TCR sequencing, of whom about 210 had received two doses of AZD1222 and roughly 26 had received two doses of the MenACWY control vaccine. Trial participants were enrolled by age into subgroups of 18-55, 56-69 and 70-plus years, and about 150, 27 and 61 TCR-sequenced participants, respectively, were included in these subgroups.

The CDR3 regions of human TCRbeta chains were analyzed by immunosequencing. In the original analysis: TCRs in the repertoires were compared against a reference library of SARS-CoV-2-specific TCRs that had been generated with the MIRA antigen-specificity platform. Breadth was defined as the fraction of unique TCRs that were SARS-CoV-2-associated. Depth was defined as the fraction of total T cells that were SARS-CoV-2-associated. Using the MIRA data, each spike-specific TCR was assigned both to the spike region to which the TCR was reactive and to a CD4 or CD8 class. Log10-transformed breadth and depth values were compared by one-way ANOVA with Sidak's multiple comparisons tests. Held by TCRdb, this immuneACCESS table contains in-frame sequences only and omits some clones. Under half of the omission traces to an unresolved V gene where checked; the cause of the rest is unknown. V and J calls and clone size follow that table, whereas D and trimming were derived from the DNA. The sample includes about 130,000 clones, with roughly 92% observed a single time. In total, the top ten clones hold approximately 1.2% of the sample.

Comments on this clone: The antigen it binds to is not known. No base quality information exists; no much larger clone differs at one position.

The intended sense of this specimen's time point label: about 28 days (+/-7) after the second vaccine dose. AZD1222 recipients whose second dose came at about 4 weeks and those whose second dose came at about 12 weeks were combined into one group, since spike-specific TCR depth and breadth did not differ between the two schedules. Vaccinee samples came from UK trials COV001 and COV002, including a single-blind randomized controlled phase 2/3 trial of AZD1222 (ChAdOx1 nCoV-19) in healthy adults. For TCRbeta chain sequencing, PBMC samples were collected from trial participants at day 0 and at day 28 after the second dose. Overall study results and their limits: In the small 56-69-year group, the increase in depth fell short of significance, most likely because of low power. Spike-specific TCR breadth and depth rose significantly after two AZD1222 doses compared with day 0 and with MenACWY recipients. Conclusions about previously exposed vaccinees are limited, since just six or seven AZD1222 recipients were seropositive for SARS-CoV-2 at baseline. Because no day 14 peak-response samples were available, repertoires were characterized only after the peak T cell response. CD4 TCRs associated with the vaccine covered the entire spike protein, and the dominant responses were in regions 160-218 and 743-854. Participants were mostly white British, with more females than males. The authors suggested clonal diversity may have been underestimated. Reportedly, almost half of the unique spike-specific TCRs recognized epitopes lying outside the regions that are mutated in the B.1.351 and B.1.1.7 variants.

The source of this sequence is an adult who received the AZD1222 COVID-19 vaccine. The input for sequencing was peripheral blood, taken 28 days after the second AZD1222 dose.

The CDR3 protein is CASSSGGQYEQYF. The sequenced DNA is TGTGCCAGCTCTAGCGGGGGGCAGTACGAGCAGTACTTC. This receptor chain uses TRBV10-3 and TRBJ2-7; TRBD2 matches 11 bases in the middle. The germline V gene provides CDR1 ENHRY and CDR2 SYGVKD. Its CDR3 holds 13 amino acids, cysteine through phenylalanine. Only CDR3 DNA remains: 39 bases, in frame from the first base. Clipping removes 10 bases from V and 4 bases from J, with 6 as the unmatched junction base count.